The next 19 T cell receptor beta chains were all read from a single sample in a study of shared clonotypes between healthy human individuals. Data came from immunoSEQ multiplex PCR; TCRdb stores just in-frame clones and leaves some out. The sample gives some 1 million clones, about 75% of which show up once; approximately 1.5% is in the top ten. Sequenced: memory CD4+ T cells sorted from blood. Subset given: CD45RA-negative fraction. The source is a man between 18 and 35 years old in good health.

This chain connects TRBV6-1 to TRBJ1-2, with D unresolved. Germline V lookup: CDR1 MNHNS, CDR2 SASEGT. V was clipped by 1 base and J by 0 bases, with 9 bases between them. The CDR3 totals 15 residues. The CDR3 DNA reads TGTGCCAGCAGTGAAGGATGGACGACTAACTATGGCTACACCTTC. It encodes CASSEGWTTNYGYTF.

About this clone: The sample carries other DNA sequences with the same CDR3. The chain employs TRBV20-1 and TRBJ2-1; D ambiguous. CDR3 length: 10 residues. V lost 3 bases and J lost 9, with 6 bases in between. Looked up from germline, CDR1 is DFQATT and CDR2 is SNEGSKA (reference sequence). In DNA, the CDR3 is TGCAGTGCTAGTTTGGGTGAGCAGTTCTTC. Its translation: CSASLGEQFF.

V usage is TRBV7-2 and J usage is TRBJ1-4, with TRBD1 identical over 10 bases. The germline gives CDR1 SGHTA, CDR2 FQGNSA. J lost 8 bases, V lost 5 bases, and 5 bases had no gene match. The CDR3 is made up of 14 amino acids. The CDR3: CASSLTGGGEKLFF. As DNA, the CDR3 is TGTGCCAGCAGCCTGACAGGGGGCGGAGAAAAACTGTTTTTT. The full variable domain, rest sourced from reference TRBV7-2 and TRBJ1-4, is GAGVSQSPSNKVTEKGKDVELRCDPISGHTALYWYRQSLGQGLEFLIYFQGNSAPDKSGLPSDRFSAERTGGSVSTLTIQRTQQEDSAVYLCASSLTGGGEKLFFGSGTQLSVL.

This clone was recorded many times. The rearrangement uses TRBV27 and TRBJ1-3; 10 nucleotides match TRBD1. Germline assignment: CDR1 MNHEY and CDR2 SMNVEV (reference sequence). With V trimmed by 10 bases and J by 1 base, 4 bases remained unmatched. The length of the CDR3 is 14 residues. The CDR3 nucleotides read TGTGCCACCCGGGACAGGGGATCTGGAAACACCATATATTTT. It translates to CATRDRGSGNTIYF.

The rearrangement joins TRBV5-4 to TRBJ2-3; D might be TRBD2 (6 bases). Deletions cut 2 bases from V and 0 bases from J, with 10 bases between. The CDR3 spans 15 residues. Per the germline V gene, CDR1 is SGHNT and CDR2 is YYREEE (reference sequence). CDR3 in amino acids: CASSFTGTSTDTQYF. In DNA form, the CDR3 reads TGTGCCAGCAGCTTTACCGGGACTAGCACAGATACGCAGTATTTT.

This chain links TRBV7-9 with TRBJ1-1; TRBD1 matches 12 bases. Germline CDR1 reads SEHNR; CDR2 reads FQNEAQ (reference sequence). This CDR3 contains 16 residues. Germline trimming cut 5 bases from V and 5 bases from J; bases unmatched to any gene: 9. CDR3 nucleotides: TGTGCCAGCAGCCTGCATCCGGGACAGGGGGCAACTGAAGCTTTCTTT. It is translated as CASSLHPGQGATEAFF.

With regard to this clone: Distinct nucleotide sequences in the sample also encode this CDR3. This sequence joins TRBV27 and TRBJ1-5; D remains unclear. This CDR3 is 16 amino acids long. The ends were cut back, 5 bases at V and 0 bases at J, with 14 bases in the middle. Germline CDR1 MNHEY, CDR2 SMNVEV (reference sequence). The CDR3 reads CASSPSRGYSNQPQHF. The DNA for the CDR3 is TGTGCCAGCAGTCCCAGTCGAGGGTATAGCAATCAGCCCCAGCATTTT.

The count of this clone is one. This chain joins TRBV28 and TRBJ1-1; unclear D gene. Germline loops: CDR1 MDHEN, CDR2 SYDVKM. This CDR3 is built from 15 residues. V was pared by 4 bases and J by 5 bases, with 17 bases between. CDR3 amino acids: CASSSPTGRSTEAFF. In DNA form, the CDR3 reads TGTGCCAGCAGTTCCCCCACCGGGAGGTCGACTGAAGCTTTCTTT. Full variable domain (outside the CDR3, taken from reference TRBV28 and TRBJ1-1): DVKVTQSSRYLVKRTGEKVFLECVQDMDHENMFWYRQDPGLGLRLIYFSYDVKMKEKGDIPEGYSVSREKKERFSLILESASTNQTSMYLCASSSPTGRSTEAFFGQGTRLTVV.

The J gene is TRBJ2-5, the V gene TRBV11-2, with a tentative D call TRBD2 (6 bases). The V end lost 0 bases, the J end lost 2 bases, and 13 bases lay between the germline ends. The germline gives CDR1 SGHAT, CDR2 FQNNGV. This CDR3 spans 16 amino acids. The DNA of the CDR3 is TGTGCCAGCAGCTTAGATAGCGCGGGGAAACAAGAGACCCAGTACTTC. Its translation is CASSLDSAGKQETQYF.

The chain employs TRBV4-3 and TRBJ1-4, with D perhaps matching TRBD1 (5 bases). The CDR3 loop spans 16 amino acids. The V gene's germline CDR1 is LGHNA and CDR2 YSLEER. V lost 0 bases and J 2 bases, leaving 10 bases between the germline ends. CDR3 amino acids: CASSQEVQGTNEKLFF. CDR3 nucleotides: TGCGCCAGCAGCCAAGAGGTCCAGGGCACTAATGAAAAACTGTTTTTT.

The J gene is TRBJ1-1, the V gene TRBV13, with 7 bases aligning to TRBD1. V lost 0 bases, J lost 2 bases, and 3 bases stayed unmatched. Germline loops: CDR1 PRHDT, CDR2 FYEKMQ (reference sequence). This CDR3 region has 15 residues. This chain's CDR3 is CASSLGRQGNTEAFF. DNA for the CDR3: TGTGCCAGCAGCTTAGGACGACAGGGCAACACTGAAGCTTTCTTT.

A single count supports this clone. The V gene is TRBV29-1, the J gene TRBJ1-4; no firm D call. Deletions cut 6 bases from V and 0 bases from J, with 8 bases between. Germline loops: CDR1 SQVTM, CDR2 ANQGSEA. This CDR3 comprises 13 residues. This CDR3 reads CSVSHATNEKLFF. CDR3 nucleotides: TGCAGCGTGAGCCACGCAACTAATGAAAAACTGTTTTTT.

The chain uses TRBV6-1 and TRBJ2-5; no definite D call. V shed 2 bases and J shed 7 bases, with 11 bases lying between them. There are 13 residues in the CDR3. CDR1 and CDR2 (germline): MNHNS, SASEGT. In DNA, the CDR3 is TGTGCCAGCAGTGAAAAGGCCACTGGGACCCAGTACTTC. It specifies CASSEKATGTQYF.

The J gene is TRBJ2-1, the V gene TRBV7-2; 10 bases are shared with TRBD2. The V segment lost 2 bases and the J segment 6 bases; nucleotides outside the gene matches: 7. Germline V gene lookup returns CDR1 SGHTA and CDR2 FQGNSA. The CDR3 contains 16 residues. The CDR3 loop reads CASSLLSGGKFNEQFF. In nucleotides, the CDR3 is TGTGCCAGCAGCTTACTTAGCGGGGGGAAGTTCAATGAGCAGTTCTTC.

Concerning this clone: The same CDR3 arises from other DNA sequences in this sample as well. The V and J genes are TRBV29-1 and TRBJ2-3; possibly TRBD2 for D (5 bases). V was clipped by 4 bases and J by 1 base, with 6 bases between them. CDR1 and CDR2 from the germline V gene are SQVTM and ANQGSEA. The CDR3 contains 12 residues. CDR3 DNA: TGCAGCGTTGCGGAGGGCACAGATACGCAGTATTTT. Translated: CSVAEGTDTQYF.

Only a few counts were recorded for this clone. The rearrangement uses TRBV28 and TRBJ2-3, with 7 bases identical to TRBD1. Germline V gene sequence: CDR1 MDHEN, CDR2 SYDVKM. CDR3 length: 16 amino acids. After removal of 5 bases from V and 1 base from J, the junction contained 9 bases not matched to a gene. The CDR3 coding sequence is TGTGCCAGCAGTCCGACAGGGAAAGGCGGCACAGATACGCAGTATTTT. It is translated as CASSPTGKGGTDTQYF.

The chain joins TRBV2 to TRBJ2-7; 11 nucleotides match TRBD1. Germline CDR1 is SNHLY and CDR2 is FYNNEI. The V gene end was trimmed by 6 bases and the J gene end by 4 bases; junction bases not matched to a gene: 5. CDR3 length equals 14 residues. The DNA for the CDR3 is TGTGCCAGCAGGGAGGGGACAGGGGGATACGAGCAGTACTTC. Translation gives CASREGTGGYEQYF.

This chain connects TRBV10-2 to TRBJ1-1; D ambiguous. Trimming took 5 bases from V and 5 from J, leaving 9 bases between them. The CDR3 loop spans 12 amino acids. The germline gives CDR1 WSHSY, CDR2 SAAADI. In DNA, the CDR3 is TGCGCCAGCAGTTCTTTTTTGACTGAAGCTTTCTTT. It yields the protein CASSSFLTEAFF.

The J gene is TRBJ1-2, the V gene TRBV6-5; 9 nucleotides match TRBD1. This CDR3 contains 11 residues. V was clipped by 5 bases and J by 8 bases; unmatched bases: 0. Germline lookup yields CDR1 MNHEY and CDR2 SVGAGI. Written as DNA, the CDR3 is TGTGCCAGCAGTACAGGGGGCGGCTACACCTTC. It codes for CASSTGGGYTF.